Sequencing of this T cell receptor beta chain was carried out in a study of regulatory T cells in long-lasting Graves disease. Study observations and caveats: Favored usage of TRBV28, TRBJ1-2 and TRBJ2-5 was recorded in persistent disease.

Time point given: newly diagnosed GD, antithyroid drugs for less than 3 months. PBMC-extracted RNA yielded the TCR library. Criteria from the American Thyroid Association guidelines were applied to diagnose Graves' disease. An endocrinology department in Xi'an, China, supplied the patients. EDTA tubes collected roughly 9 milliliters of peripheral blood. This clonotype has ten or more counts. The antigen is undetermined. CDR3 size: 15 residues. V was cut by 7 bases and J by 0 bases, with 13 bases left in between. Germline V gives CDR1 MDHEN, CDR2 SYDVKM. TCR beta libraries were built with iRepertoire HTBI primers and Arm-PCR of CDR3 regions. TCRdb fed the multiplex PCR reads into MiXCR, producing one record per CDR3 protein. The repertoire holds under 300,000 distinct CDR3 sequences, with approximately 16% as singletons.

The chain joins TRBV28 to TRBJ1-3, with D hard to call. This material consisted of peripheral blood mononuclear cells (PBMCs), taken at new diagnosis, from a patient treated with antithyroid drugs. The receptor was derived from a female donor with Graves disease. CDR3 DNA sequence: TGTGCCAGCAACCAGTCAGGAACCTCTGGAAACACCATATATTTT. It encodes CASNQSGTSGNTIYF.